This T cell receptor beta chain was sequenced for a study of early T cells in non-severe SARS-CoV-2 infection. This CDR3 contains 15 residues. CDR1 KGHSH and CDR2 LQKENI come from the germline V gene. About this clonotype itself: One end of the junction fails to match germline, which may point to a read error.

The TCR library protocol was used to attach unique molecular identifiers. These identifiers were attached to individual cDNA molecules. From the 5' RACE reads, TCRdb called clonotypes with MiXCR, one entry per CDR3 protein. The data contain approximately 89,000 distinct CDR3 sequences, over 12% of them singletons. The TCR comes from an adult who was a healthcare worker with PCR-confirmed SARS-CoV-2 infection or an uninfected control (not recorded which). The rearrangement joins TRBV18 to TRBJ2-5; D not resolved. Material for sequencing was whole blood. The CDR3 region is CVSSPVREAFETQYF. The CDR3 DNA is TGTGTCAGCTCACCGGTTCGCGAGGCCTTCGAGACCCAGTACTTC.